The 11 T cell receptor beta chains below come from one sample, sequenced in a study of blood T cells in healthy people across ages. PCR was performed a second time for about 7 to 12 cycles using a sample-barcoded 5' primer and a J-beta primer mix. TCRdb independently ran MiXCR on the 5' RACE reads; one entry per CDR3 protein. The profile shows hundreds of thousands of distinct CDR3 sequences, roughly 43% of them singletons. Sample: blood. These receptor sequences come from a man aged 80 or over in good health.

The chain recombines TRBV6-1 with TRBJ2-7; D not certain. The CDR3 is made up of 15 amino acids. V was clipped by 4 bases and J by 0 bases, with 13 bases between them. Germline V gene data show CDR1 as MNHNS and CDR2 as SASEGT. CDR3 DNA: TGTGCCAGCAGTGGGGCAGGATGGAGCTCCTACGAGCAGTACTTC. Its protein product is CASSGAGWSSYEQYF.

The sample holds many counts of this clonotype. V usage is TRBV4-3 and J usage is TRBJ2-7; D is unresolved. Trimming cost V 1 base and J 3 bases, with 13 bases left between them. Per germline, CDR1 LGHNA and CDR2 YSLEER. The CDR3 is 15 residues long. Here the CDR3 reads CASSQAIGYVYEQYF. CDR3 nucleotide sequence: TGCGCCAGCAGCCAAGCAATAGGGTACGTCTACGAGCAGTACTTC.

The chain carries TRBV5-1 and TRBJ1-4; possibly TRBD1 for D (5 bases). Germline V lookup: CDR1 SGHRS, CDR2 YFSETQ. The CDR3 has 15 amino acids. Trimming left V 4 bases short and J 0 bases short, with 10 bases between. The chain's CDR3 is CASSPGPSTNEKLFF. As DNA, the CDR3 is TGCGCCAGCAGCCCGGGGCCATCAACTAATGAAAAACTGTTTTTT. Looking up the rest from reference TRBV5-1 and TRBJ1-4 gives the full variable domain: KAGVTQTPRYLIKTRGQQVTLSCSPISGHRSVSWYQQTPGQGLQFLFEYFSETQRNKGNFPGRFSGRQFSNSRSEMNVSTLELGDSALYLCASSPGPSTNEKLFFGSGTQLSVL.

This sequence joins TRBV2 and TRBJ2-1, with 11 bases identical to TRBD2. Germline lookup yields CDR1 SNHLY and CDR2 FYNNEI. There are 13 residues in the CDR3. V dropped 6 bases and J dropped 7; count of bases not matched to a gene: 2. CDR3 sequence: CASSRLAGNEQFF. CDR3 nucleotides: TGTGCCAGCAGCCGACTAGCGGGAAATGAGCAGTTCTTC.

The CDR3 DNA reads TGTGCCAGCAGCCTCCAACGGGCCTCCAATCAGCCCCAGCATTTT. Translation: CASSLQRASNQPQHF. This rearrangement joins TRBV7-2 to TRBJ1-5; D gene unclear. Germline V gives CDR1 SGHTA, CDR2 FQGNSA. Trimming stripped 5 bases from V and 3 bases from J, with 14 bases between. The CDR3 covers 15 residues.

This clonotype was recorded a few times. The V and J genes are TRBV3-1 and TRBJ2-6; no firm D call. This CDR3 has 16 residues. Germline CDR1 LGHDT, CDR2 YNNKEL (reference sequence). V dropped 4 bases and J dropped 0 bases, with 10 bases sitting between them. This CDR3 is CASSLTEFSGANVLTF. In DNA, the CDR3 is TGTGCCAGCAGCCTTACGGAATTCTCTGGGGCCAACGTCCTGACTTTC.

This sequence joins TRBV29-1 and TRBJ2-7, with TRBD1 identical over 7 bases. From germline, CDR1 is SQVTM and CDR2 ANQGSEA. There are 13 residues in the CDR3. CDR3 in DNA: TGCAGTAAAACTTTGGGACAGACCTACGAGCAGTACTTC. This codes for CSKTLGQTYEQYF.

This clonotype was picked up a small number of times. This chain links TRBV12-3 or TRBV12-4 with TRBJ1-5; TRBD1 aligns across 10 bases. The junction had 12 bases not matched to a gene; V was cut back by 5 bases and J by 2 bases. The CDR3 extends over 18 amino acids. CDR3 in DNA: TGTGCCAGCAGTCGACGGGGGACAGGGGTAGTTGGCAATCAGCCCCAGCATTTT. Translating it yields CASSRRGTGVVGNQPQHF.

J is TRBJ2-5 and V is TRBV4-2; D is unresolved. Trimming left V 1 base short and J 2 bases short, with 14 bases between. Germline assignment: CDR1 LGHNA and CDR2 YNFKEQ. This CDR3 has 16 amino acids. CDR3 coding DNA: TGTGCCAGCAGCCAAGTTTCGACAAGAGAACAAGAGACCCAGTACTTC. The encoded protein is CASSQVSTREQETQYF.

As DNA, the CDR3 is TGTGCCAGCAGTTTGAAGGTGGGCTTAGATAATTCACCCCTCCACTTT. Translating gives CASSLKVGLDNSPLHF. The J gene is TRBJ1-6, the V gene TRBV27; no clear D. The CDR3 consists of 16 residues. CDR1 and CDR2 (germline): MNHEY, SMNVEV (reference sequence). V was cut by 3 bases and J by 5 bases, with 14 bases left in between.

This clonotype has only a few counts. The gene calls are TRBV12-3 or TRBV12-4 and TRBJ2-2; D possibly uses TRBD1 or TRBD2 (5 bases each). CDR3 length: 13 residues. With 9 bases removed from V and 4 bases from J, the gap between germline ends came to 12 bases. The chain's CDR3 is CASTRDPTGELFF. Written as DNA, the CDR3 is TGTGCCAGTACCCGGGACCCCACCGGGGAGCTGTTTTTT.